These 24 T cell receptor beta chains came from one sample sequenced in a study of cytomegalovirus exposure and HLA in healthy donors. It was with 60 Vbeta and 13 Jbeta primers that the PCR ran. Clones were read by immunoSEQ multiplex PCR, and TCRdb kept only the in-frame ones, dropping some. The sample consists of approximately 190,000 clones, roughly 82% of them appearing once. Sequences were obtained from PBMCs. The receptors shown here come from a woman aged 50 to 65 in good health and CMV-seropositive.

This rearrangement joins TRBV18 to TRBJ2-1; D possibly corresponds to TRBD2 (6 bases). The CDR3 consists of 15 residues. Germline values: CDR1 KGHSH, CDR2 LQKENI. V shed 3 bases and J shed 5 bases, with 14 bases lying between them. CDR3 region: CASSPRPAGNNEQFF. CDR3 nucleotide sequence: TGTGCCAGCTCACCCCGGCCGGCGGGAAACAATGAGCAGTTCTTC.

This chain links TRBV5-8 with TRBJ2-2; D is unresolved. Trimming stripped 1 base from V and 5 bases from J, with 6 bases between. The CDR3 runs to 13 residues. Germline CDR1 and CDR2: SGHTS and YDEGEE. CDR3 sequence (DNA): TGTGCCAGCAGCTTGCAACTAACCGGGGAGCTGTTTTTT. Translation gives CASSLQLTGELFF.

This clone was observed once. The V call is TRBV7-9, the J call TRBJ1-2; D might be TRBD1 (5 bases). The CDR3 length is 13 residues. The V end was cut by 5 bases, the J end by 4 bases, with 11 bases between. Germline CDR1 SEHNR, CDR2 FQNEAQ (reference sequence). The CDR3 reads CASSPPGGYGYTF. CDR3 sequence (DNA): TGTGCCAGCAGCCCGCCGGGGGGCTATGGCTACACCTTC.

The rearrangement uses TRBV6-1 and TRBJ1-5; D is perhaps TRBD1 (6 bases). Trimming took 5 bases from V and 9 from J, leaving 20 bases between them. The germline CDR1 and CDR2 sequences are MNHNS and SASEGT. The CDR3 sequence is 15 residues long. CDR3 DNA sequence: TGTGCCAGCAGTACACAGGGAGGGTTTGAGGCGCCCCAGCATTTT. This gives the protein CASSTQGGFEAPQHF.

The rearrangement links TRBV11-1 to TRBJ2-5; no clear D. The end of the DNA is better explained by TRBJ2-7, so the J call may be wrong. Germline V gene lookup returns CDR1 SGHAT and CDR2 FQDESV (reference sequence). The CDR3 consists of 11 residues. CDR3: CASSRFYEQYF. The CDR3 DNA reads TGTGCCAGCAGTCGATTCTACGAGCAGTACTTC.

The J gene is TRBJ2-3, the V gene TRBV5-8; tentatively, D is TRBD1 (6 bases). The CDR3 length is 12 residues. The V gene's germline CDR1 is SGHTS and CDR2 YDEGEE. V was shortened by 5 bases and J by 9 bases, with 13 bases between the two germline ends. DNA of the CDR3: TGTGCCAGCAGATACGGACAGATAACGCAGTATTTT. It encodes CASRYGQITQYF.

The genes are TRBV28 and TRBJ2-2; a possible D gene is TRBD2 (6 bases). This CDR3 is built from 15 residues. V lost 2 bases and J 3 bases, leaving 10 bases between the germline ends. Germline-derived CDR1 and CDR2 are MDHEN and SYDVKM. The CDR3 sequence is CASSLGGTDTGELFF. CDR3 bases: TGTGCCAGCAGTTTAGGGGGGACGGACACCGGGGAGCTGTTTTTT.

This rearrangement joins TRBV9 to TRBJ2-1; 14 bases line up with TRBD2. Germline V lookup: CDR1 SGDLS, CDR2 YYNGEE. J gave up 9 bases and V 4 bases, and 9 bases lay outside the gene matches. The CDR3 has 16 amino acids. CDR3 coding DNA: TGTGCCAGCAGCCCGACTAGCGGGGGGGGCCAAGGTGAGCAGTTCTTC. Encoded protein: CASSPTSGGGQGEQFF. Full variable domain (missing parts from reference TRBV9 and TRBJ2-1): DSGVTQTPKHLITATGQRVTLRCSPRSGDLSVYWYQQSLDQGLQFLIQYYNGEERAKGNILERFSAQQFPDLHSELNLSSLELGDSALYFCASSPTSGGGQGEQFFGPGTRLTVL.

This chain uses TRBV7-2 with TRBJ2-5; D possibly corresponds to TRBD1 (5 bases). The CDR3 totals 17 residues. V shed 2 bases and J shed 2 bases, with 18 bases lying between them. The V gene's germline CDR1 is SGHTA and CDR2 FQGNSA. The CDR3 is CASSLLGGAEPQETQYF. CDR3 bases: TGTGCCAGCAGCTTATTGGGTGGGGCGGAGCCACAAGAGACCCAGTACTTC.

The chain links TRBV28 to TRBJ1-2; D ambiguous. Germline V gene data show CDR1 as MDHEN and CDR2 as SYDVKM. With 6 bases removed from V and 4 bases from J, the gap between germline ends came to 12 bases. The CDR3 totals 13 residues. The CDR3 DNA reads as TGTGCCAGCAGCTTACGGGAGTCCTATGGCTACACCTTC. Encoded protein: CASSLRESYGYTF.

V gene TRBV30 combines with J gene TRBJ1-5; 7 bases are shared with TRBD1. Germline V gene sequence: CDR1 GTSNPN, CDR2 SVGIG (reference sequence). The CDR3 totals 14 residues. The V segment lost 2 bases and the J segment 5 bases; nucleotides outside the gene matches: 6. DNA of the CDR3: TGTGCCTGGAGTTCAGGACAGGCGTATCAGCCCCAGCATTTT. It encodes CAWSSGQAYQPQHF.

The CDR3 bases are TGTGCCAGCTCACGCCTAGCTAGTCAAGAGACCCAGTACTTC. Protein: CASSRLASQETQYF. The J gene is TRBJ2-5, the V gene TRBV18; D is possibly TRBD2 (5 bases). The V gene's germline CDR1 is KGHSH and CDR2 LQKENI. The CDR3 totals 14 residues. Trimming cost V 4 bases and J 2 bases, with 11 bases left between them.

J is TRBJ2-1 and V is TRBV28; D might be TRBD2 (7 bases). The CDR3 consists of 15 residues. The germline V gene encodes CDR1 MDHEN and CDR2 SYDVKM. V dropped 1 base and J dropped 6 bases, with 13 bases sitting between them. CDR3 nucleotides: TGTGCCAGCAGTTTATCCGGGGGGCCGGTCAATGAGCAGTTCTTC. Protein sequence: CASSLSGGPVNEQFF.

The gene calls are TRBV7-6 and TRBJ1-1; D is possibly TRBD1 (5 bases). CDR3 length: 13 residues. Per germline, CDR1 SGHVS and CDR2 FNYEAQ. V was pared by 3 bases and J by 1 base, with 6 bases between. The CDR3 nucleotides are TGTGCCAGCAGCTTGGACAAGAACACTGAAGCTTTCTTT. Protein product: CASSLDKNTEAFF.

This chain links TRBV5-1 with TRBJ2-5; D uncertain. CDR1 SGHRS and CDR2 YFSETQ come from the germline V gene. The CDR3 is made up of 17 amino acids. V was cut by 0 bases and J by 2 bases, with 17 bases left in between. The CDR3 DNA reads TGCGCCAGCAGCTTGGCGGTGGATTCCCGGGTTCAAGAGACCCAGTACTTC. Translated, it gives CASSLAVDSRVQETQYF.

The chain links TRBV5-4 to TRBJ1-1; TRBD1 is a possible D gene (5 bases). The CDR3 is 15 residues long. Looked up from germline, CDR1 is SGHNT and CDR2 is YYREEE (reference sequence). V was trimmed by 4 bases and J by 3 bases, leaving 16 bases between them. CDR3 nucleotide sequence: TGTGCCAGCAGCACCCTCGGCAGGGCGGACACTGAAGCTTTCTTT. Translated, it gives CASSTLGRADTEAFF.

The chain recombines TRBV29-1 with TRBJ1-4; D gene unclear. The CDR3 sequence is 15 residues long. Germline CDR1 reads SQVTM; CDR2 reads ANQGSEA. V lost 3 bases, J lost 3 bases, and 14 bases lay in between. CDR3 DNA: TGCAGCGTTGAGGGAAGGGCGGGAGCTAATGAAAAACTGTTTTTT. It translates to CSVEGRAGANEKLFF.

The chain joins TRBV6-1 to TRBJ1-5; D is unclear. With 11 bases removed from V and 7 bases from J, the gap between germline ends came to 18 bases. Germline V gene lookup returns CDR1 MNHNS and CDR2 SASEGT. The CDR3 length is 13 residues. The CDR3 coding sequence is TGTGCCGGCCAAAGTTCTCCGTTGCAGCCCCAGCATTTT. Its protein product is CAGQSSPLQPQHF.

This chain joins TRBV21-1 and TRBJ1-1; TRBD1, the table's D call, lacks a check against the DNA. TRBV21-1 is assigned pseudogene status. The CDR3 consists of 17 residues. CDR3 residues: CASSKAQTGGAGTEAFF. As DNA, the CDR3 is TGTGCCAGCAGCAAAGCCCAGACAGGGGGCGCGGGCACTGAAGCTTTCTTT.

This sequence joins TRBV28 and TRBJ1-4; 9 bases are a match to TRBD1. Germline lookup yields CDR1 MDHEN and CDR2 SYDVKM. The CDR3 contains 16 residues. Germline trimming cut 4 bases from V and 6 bases from J; bases unmatched to any gene: 9. The CDR3 region is CASSSPGQGRYEKLFF. In nucleotides, the CDR3 is TGTGCCAGCAGTTCTCCGGGACAGGGTAGATATGAAAAACTGTTTTTT.

The chain is built from TRBV12-5 and TRBJ2-5; D is ambiguous. The J call may be in error: the DNA end matches TRBJ2-7 better. This CDR3 is 11 amino acids long. The germline CDR1 and CDR2 sequences are LGHNT and FRNRAP. This CDR3 reads CASGLRYEQYF. DNA of the CDR3: TGTGCTAGTGGTCTCCGTTACGAGCAGTACTTC.

In its sample, this clone was seen a few times. The chain couples TRBV19 to TRBJ2-4; 9 nucleotides align to TRBD1. CDR3 length equals 17 residues. Germline-derived CDR1 and CDR2 are LNHDA and SQIVND (reference sequence). V gave up 5 bases and J gave up 0 bases; unmatched junction bases: 8. The CDR3: CASSGRDRVIAKNIQYF. The DNA for the CDR3 is TGTGCCAGTAGTGGACGGGACAGGGTCATAGCCAAAAACATTCAGTACTTC.

The V call is TRBV29-1, the J call TRBJ2-1, with 7 bases lining up with TRBD1. This CDR3 has 12 amino acids. Trimming took 7 bases from V and 5 from J; bases not matched to a gene: 5. The germline V gene encodes CDR1 SQVTM and CDR2 ANQGSEA. CDR3 region: CSAGTADNEQFF. The CDR3 DNA sequence: TGCAGCGCCGGGACAGCCGACAATGAGCAGTTCTTC.

Details on this clone: A read error may account for a junction end that differs from germline. The chain couples TRBV5-1 to TRBJ1-1; the D is unclear. In germline, CDR1 is SGHRS, CDR2 YFSETQ. This CDR3 comprises 12 residues. This chain's CDR3 is CVSSSDNAEAFF. The CDR3 coding sequence is TGCGTCAGCAGCTCAGACAACGCGGAAGCTTTCTTT.